Sequencing of this T cell receptor beta chain was carried out in a study of blood T cell repertoires in COVID-19. V lost 4 bases and J 0 bases, leaving 10 bases between the germline ends. Germline V gene data show CDR1 as SGHTA and CDR2 as FQGNSA. CDR3 size: 14 residues. Using immunoSEQ multiplex PCR, the repertoire was profiled, and TCRdb retains in-frame clones only, with some absent. The data show fewer than 300,000 clones, with 80% to 90% seen just once and 2% to 3% held by the top ten. This TCR derives from a woman aged 50 to 60 with acute or convalescent COVID-19. Sequences were obtained from peripheral blood. The chain has TRBV7-2 and TRBJ2-7; perhaps TRBD1 as D (6 bases). The CDR3 DNA reads as TGTGCCAGCAGCTATTCGGGACACTCCTACGAGCAGTACTTC. Protein product: CASSYSGHSYEQYF.